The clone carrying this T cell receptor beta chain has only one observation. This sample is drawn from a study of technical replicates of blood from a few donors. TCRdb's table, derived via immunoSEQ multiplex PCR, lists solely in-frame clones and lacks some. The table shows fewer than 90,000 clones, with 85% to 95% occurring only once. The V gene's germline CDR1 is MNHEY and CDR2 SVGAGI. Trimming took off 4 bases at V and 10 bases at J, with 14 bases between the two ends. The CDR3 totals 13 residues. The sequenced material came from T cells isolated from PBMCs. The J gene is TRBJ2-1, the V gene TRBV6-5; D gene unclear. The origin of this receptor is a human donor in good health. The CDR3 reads CASSSTQAREQFF. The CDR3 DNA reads TGTGCCAGCAGTTCGACGCAGGCACGGGAGCAGTTCTTC.